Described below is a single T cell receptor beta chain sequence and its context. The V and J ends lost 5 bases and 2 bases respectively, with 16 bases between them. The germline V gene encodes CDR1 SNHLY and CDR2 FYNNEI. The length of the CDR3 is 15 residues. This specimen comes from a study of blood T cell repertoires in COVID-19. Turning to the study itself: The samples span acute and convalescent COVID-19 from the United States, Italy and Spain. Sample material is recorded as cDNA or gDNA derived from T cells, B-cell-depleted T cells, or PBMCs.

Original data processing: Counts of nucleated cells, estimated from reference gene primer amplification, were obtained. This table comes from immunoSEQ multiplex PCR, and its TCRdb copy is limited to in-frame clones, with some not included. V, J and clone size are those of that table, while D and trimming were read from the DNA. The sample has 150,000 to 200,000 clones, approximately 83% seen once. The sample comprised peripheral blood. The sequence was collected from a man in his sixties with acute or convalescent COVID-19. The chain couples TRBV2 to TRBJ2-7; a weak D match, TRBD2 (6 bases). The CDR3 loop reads CASSPQEGGAYEQYF. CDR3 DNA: TGTGCCAGCAGTCCCCAAGAGGGCGGGGCCTACGAGCAGTACTTC. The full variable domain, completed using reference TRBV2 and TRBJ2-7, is EPEVTQTPSHQVTQMGQEVILRCVPISNHLYFYWYRQILGQKVEFLVSFYNNEISEKSEIFDDQFSVERPDGSNFTLKIRSTKLEDSAMYFCASSPQEGGAYEQYFGPGTRLTVT.